The sequence of this T cell receptor beta chain was determined in a study of human T cells and chemical hapten exposure. Study context: Minor pooled library volume differences mainly drove per-sample TCR yield variation. Study-level findings and limits: In the PT1 data, expanded TCR counts showed a positive correlation with patch test score.

As to this clonotype: Its specificity is not known.

Attachment of unique molecular identifiers to individual cDNA molecules was performed in the library. A single record per CDR3 protein comes from TCRdb applying MiXCR to the RACE reads. Of more than 90,000 distinct CDR3 sequences in the sample, 10% to 12% are singletons; the top ten hold about 3%. Time point given: patch test 2, 6 weeks after DPC sensitization. Treatment noted: therapeutic diphenylcyclopropenone sensitization with weekly scalp DPC. Per the germline V gene, CDR1 is SEHNR and CDR2 is FQNEAQ (reference sequence). Between the trimmed V and J ends, which lost 5 bases and 4 bases, there was a span of 5 bases. The length of the CDR3 is 12 residues.

The sample consisted of whole blood, taken in connection with sensitization to the hapten diphenylcyclopropenone (DPC). The receptor comes from a woman in her thirties or forties with alopecia areata. Some clones in this sample may be carry-over from other donors' samples. The V gene is TRBV7-9, the J gene TRBJ2-2, with D unresolved. The CDR3: CASSKSTGELFF. The CDR3 DNA sequence: TGTGCCAGCAGCAAGAGCACCGGGGAGCTGTTTTTT.